Here is one TCR beta chain with its context. Its cognate antigen is unknown. The TCRbeta library incorporated unique molecular identifiers. TCRdb called the PCR reads again in MiXCR, with one record for every CDR3 protein. The sample has about 980,000 distinct CDR3 sequences; roughly 31% are singletons. This specimen belongs to a study of T-cell reconstitution after alpha-beta-depleted transplantation in children. The study, taken as a whole, reports: Several hundred rapidly expanded clones from non-depleted graft cells reportedly supplied alpha-beta T cells about two months post-transplant. The origin of high day-60 TCRbeta diversity in some patients lay in surviving recipient T cells and thymic progenitors. T-cell counts and diversity at one year following transplant were attributed mainly to newly produced T cells.

The input for sequencing was PBMCs, mostly from graft donor cells, taken 360 days after TCRalphabeta/CD19-depleted stem cell transplant. The sequence was collected from a boy younger than two who had a stem cell transplant for SCID, so the T cells may come from the graft donor.

Here the CDR3 reads CASSRTGTGGSDTQYF. CDR3 bases: TGCGCCAGCAGCCGCACTGGGACAGGGGGTTCAGATACGCAGTATTTT. The chain combines TRBV4-1 with TRBJ2-3; 11 nucleotides align to TRBD1. The CDR3 loop spans 16 amino acids. Germline values: CDR1 MGHRA, CDR2 YSYEKL. The V segment lost 4 bases and the J segment 4 bases; nucleotides outside the gene matches: 7.